This T cell receptor beta chain was found in a study of blood T cell repertoires in COVID-19. At the level of the study: PBMCs, B-cell-depleted T cells, or T cells provided the cDNA or gDNA that made up the material.

Individuals aged roughly 18 to 100 years were recruited from 24 US areas. Authors' processing steps: From reference gene primer amplification, estimates of nucleated cell counts were derived. Assay: immunoSEQ multiplex PCR; the TCRdb copy retains only in-frame clones and omits some. The D gene and trimming were derived from the DNA, and the V and J assignments and clone size from that table. The sample lists roughly 380,000 clones; about 90% were seen once. The CDR3 is made up of 15 amino acids. V dropped 2 bases and J dropped 5; count of bases not matched to a gene: 5. Germline V gene lookup returns CDR1 SEHNR and CDR2 FQNEAQ (reference sequence).

The sample consisted of PBMCs or T cells enriched from blood (not recorded which). This chain links TRBV7-9 with TRBJ2-5; 10 bases are shared with TRBD2. The TCR sequence derives from a man aged 25-45 years who had recovered from COVID-19. CDR3 nucleotide sequence: TGTGCCAGCAGCTTACCTAGCGGGGGTCTGGAGACCCAGTACTTC. Its translation is CASSLPSGGLETQYF.